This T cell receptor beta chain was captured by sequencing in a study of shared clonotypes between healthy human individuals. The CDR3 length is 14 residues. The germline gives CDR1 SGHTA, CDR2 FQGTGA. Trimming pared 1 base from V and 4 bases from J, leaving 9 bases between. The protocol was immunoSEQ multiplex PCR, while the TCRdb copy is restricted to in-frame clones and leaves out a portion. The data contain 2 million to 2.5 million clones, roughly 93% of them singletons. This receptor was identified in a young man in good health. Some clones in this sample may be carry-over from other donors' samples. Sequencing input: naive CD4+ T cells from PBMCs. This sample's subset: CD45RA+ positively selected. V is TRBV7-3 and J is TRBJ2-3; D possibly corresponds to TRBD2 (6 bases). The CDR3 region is CASSLRAGSDTQYF. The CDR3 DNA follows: TGTGCCAGCAGCTTAAGGGCGGGATCAGATACGCAGTATTTT.